Below are 14 T cell receptor beta chains sequenced from a single sample in a study of blood T cell repertoires in COVID-19. The data were produced by immunoSEQ multiplex PCR, yet TCRdb's version contains in-frame clones alone and is incomplete. The sample gives 200,000 to 300,000 clones, around four fifths of which show up once; under 15% is in the top ten. Sequences were obtained from peripheral blood. Receptor source: a woman aged 55-70 years with active or convalescent COVID-19.

This clone was seen a single time. The J gene is TRBJ1-4, the V gene TRBV4-1; 9 nucleotides align to TRBD1. Germline V gene data show CDR1 as MGHRA and CDR2 as YSYEKL. This CDR3 has 16 amino acids. V trimming: 4 bases; J trimming: 5 bases; junction bases outside the gene matches: 8. This chain's CDR3 is CASSPYTGQGNEKLFF. The DNA for the CDR3 is TGCGCCAGCAGCCCTTACACAGGACAGGGGAATGAAAAACTGTTTTTT.

The V gene is TRBV7-6, the J gene TRBJ1-2; 7 bases are a match to TRBD1. This CDR3 has 11 amino acids. The J segment lost 11 bases and the V segment lost 5 bases, leaving 5 bases of the junction unmatched. Per the germline V gene, CDR1 is SGHVS and CDR2 is FNYEAQ. CDR3 sequence: CASSPGQKYTF. CDR3 in DNA: TGTGCCAGCAGCCCGGGACAGAAATACACCTTC.

About this clone: A read error may produce the germline difference seen at one junction end. The chain uses TRBV9 and TRBJ2-7, with a possible D match to TRBD2 (7 bases). The CDR3 runs 15 residues. Germline V gives CDR1 SGDLS, CDR2 YYNGEE. CDR3 sequence (DNA): TGTGCCAGCGGCGTAGGGGCGGGGGCACCCTACGAGCAGTACTTC. It codes for CASGVGAGAPYEQYF.

This clone was seen once. The chain joins TRBV3-1 (or the pseudogene TRBV3-2) to TRBJ2-1; D possibly corresponds to TRBD2 (6 bases). Germline CDR1 is LGHDT and CDR2 is YNNKEL (reference sequence). CDR3 size: 15 residues. Trimming cost V 3 bases and J 6 bases, with 15 bases left between them. The DNA for the CDR3 is TGTGCCAGCAGCCACGGGACTTCCACCCTCAATGAGCAGTTCTTC. Translating it yields CASSHGTSTLNEQFF.

A few counts support this clone. The chain links TRBV19 to TRBJ1-1, with D tentatively TRBD1 (6 bases). The CDR3 sequence is 14 residues long. Germline CDR1 is LNHDA and CDR2 is SQIVND (reference sequence). Trimming took off 3 bases at V and 6 bases at J, with 14 bases between the two ends. Here the CDR3 reads CASSITGTPAEAFF. In DNA, the CDR3 is TGTGCCAGTAGTATCACAGGGACACCGGCTGAAGCTTTCTTT.

The chain recombines TRBV2 with TRBJ1-2; D gene uncertain. V lost 6 bases to trimming and J lost 0 bases, with 11 bases between them. Germline CDR1 SNHLY, CDR2 FYNNEI. This CDR3 has 14 residues. The CDR3 DNA follows: TGTGCCAGCAGCCAGGCATTAGCTAACTATGGCTACACCTTC. This translates into CASSQALANYGYTF.

The chain couples TRBV5-1 to TRBJ1-1; 8 nucleotides align to TRBD1. V lost 0 bases to trimming and J lost 3 bases; unmatched junction nucleotides: 4. CDR3 length: 15 amino acids. Germline V gene sequence: CDR1 SGHRS, CDR2 YFSETQ. CDR3 sequence (DNA): TGCGCCAGCAGCTTGGCCGGGGGACAGGACACTGAAGCTTTCTTT. This sequence encodes CASSLAGGQDTEAFF.

This clone was seen only a few times. This chain connects TRBV6-5 to TRBJ1-4; D call uncertain. There are 13 residues in the CDR3. V was clipped by 8 bases and J by 10 bases, with 17 bases between them. Germline values: CDR1 MNHEY, CDR2 SVGAGI. CDR3 DNA: TGTGCCAGCTGGACGGGAGCCGAGGGAAAACTGTTTTTT. It yields the protein CASWTGAEGKLFF.

This clone has ten or more counts. This chain connects TRBV4-2 to TRBJ2-2; 8 bases agree with TRBD2. Germline V gene sequence: CDR1 LGHNA, CDR2 YNFKEQ. The CDR3 contains 19 residues. The ends lost 0 bases at V and 5 bases at J; junction bases unmatched: 14. The CDR3 is CASSQDRAAKAGVTGELFF. Written as DNA, the CDR3 is TGTGCCAGCAGCCAAGATCGAGCGGCGAAAGCGGGGGTTACCGGGGAGCTGTTTTTT.

This rearrangement joins TRBV7-2 to TRBJ1-5; D perhaps matches TRBD1 (5 bases). The CDR3 totals 15 residues. The germline V gene encodes CDR1 SGHTA and CDR2 FQGNSA. V was trimmed by 1 base and J by 2 bases, leaving 9 bases between them. The CDR3 DNA reads TGTGCCAGCAGCTTAGACGGGACTCGCAATCAGCCCCAGCATTTT. It is translated as CASSLDGTRNQPQHF.

The chain combines TRBV5-1 with TRBJ1-4; 12 bases align to TRBD1. Germline V gives CDR1 SGHRS, CDR2 YFSETQ. The junction had 4 bases not matched to a gene; V was cut back by 0 bases and J by 7 bases. The CDR3 runs to 16 residues. The chain's CDR3 is CASSLGDRGRVEKLFF. In nucleotides, the CDR3 is TGCGCCAGCAGCTTGGGGGACAGGGGGCGCGTTGAAAAACTGTTTTTT.

This chain links TRBV6-5 with TRBJ2-7; 7 positions match TRBD1. After removal of 6 bases from V and 12 bases from J, the junction contained 11 bases not matched to a gene. Germline loops: CDR1 MNHEY, CDR2 SVGAGI. The CDR3 contains 12 residues. The CDR3 coding sequence is TGTGCCAGCAGCCCGGGGACAGAGAGGAGGTACTTC. Its protein product is CASSPGTERRYF.

The chain has TRBV6-6 and TRBJ1-5, with TRBD1 as a possible D gene (5 bases). The CDR3 is 15 residues long. Trimming took 6 bases from V and 1 from J, leaving 13 bases between them. Germline CDR1 reads MNHNY; CDR2 reads SVGAGI (reference sequence). The CDR3 protein is CASRVQAGSNQPQHF. DNA for the CDR3: TGTGCCAGCAGGGTACAGGCTGGGAGCAATCAGCCCCAGCATTTT.

V usage is TRBV7-8 and J usage is TRBJ2-1, with D possibly being TRBD2 (5 bases). Germline V lookup: CDR1 SGHVS, CDR2 FQNEAQ. Trimming took off 6 bases at V and 1 base at J, with 13 bases between the two ends. The CDR3 has 15 residues. In DNA, the CDR3 is TGTGCCAGCAGTCTCCGTGTAGCGTCCTACAATGAGCAGTTCTTC. Amino acid sequence: CASSLRVASYNEQFF.